Included here is one T cell receptor (beta chain) sequence, with context. This sample is part of a study of blood T cell repertoires in COVID-19. Study overall: Donors in the United States, Italy and Spain gave samples during acute or convalescent COVID-19. Nucleic acid was either cDNA or gDNA, and it came from T cells, B-cell-depleted T cells, or PBMCs.

How the authors handled the data: Reference gene primer amplification gave nucleated cell count estimates. The table came from immunoSEQ multiplex PCR; TCRdb's copy has only in-frame clones and leaves some out. V and J calls and clone size are as listed in that table; D and trimming were resolved from the DNA. The data show tens of thousands of clones, with over 80% seen just once and over 9.5% held by the top ten. With 9 bases removed from V and 1 base from J, the gap between germline ends came to 5 bases. Per germline, CDR1 LNHDA and CDR2 SQIVND (reference sequence). The CDR3 sequence is 11 residues long.

This sequence originates from a human donor with active COVID-19. The donor label of this sample is uncertain. The source material was peripheral blood. This chain joins TRBV19 and TRBJ2-3, with D hard to call. The CDR3 protein is CASSRTDTQYF. CDR3 coding DNA: TGTGCCAGCTCTCGCACAGATACGCAGTATTTT.